This T cell receptor beta chain was recorded in a study of shared clonotypes between healthy human individuals. Study context: Each donor's CD4 naive and CD4 memory cells filled three plates apiece, CD8 naive two, and CD8 memory one. Overall study results and limits: Shared across several donors were roughly 5% of the naive CD4 clonotypes. Only blood was sampled, and tissue TCR repertoires likely differ from blood ones. Non-shared clonotypes had lower generation probabilities than clonotypes shared by all four sorted-subset donors.

Measured with immunoSEQ multiplex PCR; TCRdb has only the in-frame clones, and not every one. Here the sample spans 1.4 million to 1.5 million clones, 95% to 97% being singletons. For this clone: Antigen unknown.

The receptor's source is a man younger than 45 in good health. Specimen: naive CD4+ T cells sorted from blood. Subset: CD45RA+ positively selected.

This chain's CDR3 is CASSSPQTTRNARYF. CDR3 bases: TGTGCCAGCAGTTCCCCCCAGACCACCCGGAACGCTCGGTACTTC. V gene TRBV6-6 combines with J gene TRBJ2-7; no clear D. Trimming stripped 4 bases from V and 12 bases from J, with 25 bases between. The CDR3 sequence is 15 residues long. CDR1 is MNHNY, CDR2 SVGAGI, per germline (reference sequence).